This is a list of T cell receptor beta chains from one sample in a study of cytotoxic CD8 clonotypes in ibrutinib-treated CLL. Measured with immunoSEQ multiplex PCR; TCRdb has only the in-frame clones, and not every one. The sample consists of fewer than 400,000 clones, over 60% of them appearing once. Sequenced here: PBMCs, sampled after 36 months of ibrutinib treatment. Source of these receptors: a human donor with chronic lymphocytic leukemia. Each CDR3 is given with its conserved first and last residue. Each record gives: D gene, clone size, V gene, CDR3 length, J gene, CDR3 protein, CDR3 DNA. D genes are given only for firm matches. Only some rows state a clone size, as once, few, many or a class for expanded clones.

d_call: TRBD1; clone_size: NA; v_call: TRBV4-1; cdr3_length: 15; j_call: TRBJ1-5; cdr3_aa: CASSPPDRANQPQHF; cdr3_nt: TGCGCCAGCAGCCCCCCCGACAGGGCCAATCAGCCCCAGCATTTT
d_call: NA; clone_size: NA; v_call: TRBV5-1; cdr3_length: 13; j_call: TRBJ1-2; cdr3_aa: CASSQGRDYGYTF; cdr3_nt: TGCGCCAGCAGCCAGGGACGGGACTATGGCTACACCTTC
d_call: TRBD1; clone_size: few; v_call: TRBV6-5; cdr3_length: 14; j_call: TRBJ1-2; cdr3_aa: CASKRGQIEYGYTF; cdr3_nt: TGTGCCAGCAAGAGGGGACAGATAGAATATGGCTACACCTTC
d_call: NA; clone_size: NA; v_call: TRBV18; cdr3_length: 17; j_call: TRBJ2-2; cdr3_aa: CASSPSRGNANTGELFF; cdr3_nt: TGTGCCAGCTCACCGTCCAGGGGCAACGCGAACACCGGGGAGCTGTTTTTT
d_call: TRBD1; clone_size: NA; v_call: TRBV5-4; cdr3_length: 14; j_call: TRBJ1-2; cdr3_aa: CASSLGQGDYGYTF; cdr3_nt: TGTGCCAGCAGTCTCGGACAGGGAGACTATGGCTACACCTTC
d_call: NA; clone_size: NA; v_call: TRBV7-2; cdr3_length: 14; j_call: TRBJ1-5; cdr3_aa: CASSLSPGGQPQHF; cdr3_nt: TGTGCCAGCAGCTTATCCCCCGGGGGTCAGCCCCAGCATTTT
d_call: NA; clone_size: NA; v_call: TRBV2; cdr3_length: 12; j_call: TRBJ2-2; cdr3_aa: CASSLRPWELFF; cdr3_nt: TGTGCCAGCAGCTTAAGGCCCTGGGAGCTGTTTTTT
d_call: NA; clone_size: NA; v_call: TRBV19; cdr3_length: 15; j_call: TRBJ2-5; cdr3_aa: CASSNLAGYQETQYF; cdr3_nt: TGTGCCAGTAGCAACCTCGCAGGGTACCAAGAGACCCAGTACTTC
d_call: NA; clone_size: NA; v_call: TRBV12-2; cdr3_length: 18; j_call: TRBJ2-2; cdr3_aa: CASRLSDRDRANTGELFF; cdr3_nt: TGTGCAAGTCGCTTATCGGACCGGGACAGAGCGAACACCGGGGAGCTGTTTTTT
d_call: TRBD2; clone_size: NA; v_call: TRBV28; cdr3_length: 14; j_call: TRBJ2-2; cdr3_aa: CATRGGRGSGELFF; cdr3_nt: TGTGCCACCAGAGGCGGGAGGGGCTCCGGGGAGCTGTTTTTT
d_call: NA; clone_size: few; v_call: TRBV7-2; cdr3_length: 14; j_call: TRBJ2-7; cdr3_aa: CASSLADSSYEQYF; cdr3_nt: TGTGCCAGCAGCTTAGCCGATTCTAGCTACGAGCAGTACTTC
d_call: TRBD1; clone_size: once; v_call: TRBV28; cdr3_length: 16; j_call: TRBJ2-1; cdr3_aa: CASSSPGQGARNEQFF; cdr3_nt: TGTGCCAGCAGTTCACCGGGACAGGGGGCGCGCAATGAGCAGTTCTTC
d_call: NA; clone_size: NA; v_call: TRBV6-5; cdr3_length: 15; j_call: TRBJ1-5; cdr3_aa: CASRPRGPVDQPQHF; cdr3_nt: TGTGCCAGCAGACCCAGAGGGCCGGTAGATCAGCCCCAGCATTTT
d_call: NA; clone_size: once; v_call: TRBV18; cdr3_length: 16; j_call: TRBJ1-1; cdr3_aa: CASSPGGGLGSTEAFF; cdr3_nt: TGTGCCAGCTCCCCCGGGGGGGGGCTGGGTTCCACTGAAGCTTTCTTT
d_call: TRBD2; clone_size: NA; v_call: TRBV6-4; cdr3_length: 20; j_call: TRBJ2-7; cdr3_aa: CASSDSRRGAERGRPYEQYF; cdr3_nt: TGTGCCAGCAGTGACTCAAGACGGGGCGCGGAGCGGGGGCGTCCCTACGAGCAGTACTTC
d_call: TRBD1; clone_size: few; v_call: TRBV2; cdr3_length: 13; j_call: TRBJ1-2; cdr3_aa: CASLLGQPYGYTF; cdr3_nt: TGTGCCAGCCTTCTGGGACAGCCCTATGGCTACACCTTC
d_call: TRBD1; clone_size: few; v_call: TRBV5-5; cdr3_length: 16; j_call: TRBJ1-1; cdr3_aa: CASSLPLGQVNTEAFF; cdr3_nt: TGTGCCAGCAGCTTACCCCTGGGACAGGTGAACACTGAAGCTTTCTTT
d_call: TRBD2; clone_size: NA; v_call: TRBV6-1; cdr3_length: 14; j_call: TRBJ2-1; cdr3_aa: CASTGLAGFNEQFF; cdr3_nt: TGTGCCAGCACAGGACTAGCGGGGTTCAATGAGCAGTTCTTC
d_call: NA; clone_size: NA; v_call: TRBV11-3; cdr3_length: 12; j_call: TRBJ2-2; cdr3_aa: CASSFRAGELFF; cdr3_nt: TGTGCCAGCAGCTTCAGGGCCGGGGAGCTGTTTTTT
d_call: TRBD1; clone_size: NA; v_call: TRBV19; cdr3_length: 14; j_call: TRBJ1-2; cdr3_aa: CASYLTGGNYGYTF; cdr3_nt: TGTGCCAGCTACCTTACAGGGGGGAACTATGGCTACACCTTC
d_call: NA; clone_size: NA; v_call: TRBV6-5; cdr3_length: 13; j_call: TRBJ1-1; cdr3_aa: CASSYLGSTEAFF; cdr3_nt: TGTGCCAGCAGTTACTTGGGGAGTACTGAAGCTTTCTTT
d_call: NA; clone_size: NA; v_call: TRBV13; cdr3_length: 13; j_call: TRBJ1-1; cdr3_aa: CASLEGGNTEAFF; cdr3_nt: TGTGCCAGCTTAGAGGGCGGGAACACTGAAGCTTTCTTT
d_call: NA; clone_size: once; v_call: TRBV9; cdr3_length: 15; j_call: TRBJ2-7; cdr3_aa: CASSATAKGRYEQYF; cdr3_nt: TGTGCCAGCAGCGCCACAGCGAAAGGGCGGTACGAGCAGTACTTC
d_call: NA; clone_size: few; v_call: TRBV6-6; cdr3_length: 16; j_call: TRBJ1-6; cdr3_aa: CASSYLPVPSNSPLHF; cdr3_nt: TGTGCCAGCAGTTACCTCCCGGTGCCCTCTAATTCACCCCTCCACTTT
d_call: NA; clone_size: NA; v_call: TRBV6-1; cdr3_length: 16; j_call: TRBJ2-7; cdr3_aa: CASSEPGQLIRYEQYF; cdr3_nt: TGTGCCAGCAGTGAACCAGGACAGCTCATTAGGTACGAGCAGTACTTC
d_call: NA; clone_size: NA; v_call: TRBV19; cdr3_length: 16; j_call: TRBJ1-4; cdr3_aa: CASSHIEGYSDEKLFF; cdr3_nt: TGTGCCAGTAGTCATATCGAGGGCTACTCGGATGAAAAACTGTTTTTT
d_call: TRBD1; clone_size: NA; v_call: TRBV7-9; cdr3_length: 17; j_call: TRBJ1-6; cdr3_aa: CASSLGPPRDRNSPLHF; cdr3_nt: TGTGCCAGCAGCTTAGGTCCCCCTCGGGACAGAAATTCACCCCTCCACTTT
d_call: NA; clone_size: NA; v_call: TRBV7-3; cdr3_length: 16; j_call: TRBJ2-1; cdr3_aa: CASSLTGQPVGNEQFF; cdr3_nt: TGTGCCAGCAGCTTGACAGGACAACCAGTGGGGAATGAGCAGTTCTTC
d_call: NA; clone_size: NA; v_call: TRBV7-9; cdr3_length: 19; j_call: TRBJ2-5; cdr3_aa: CASSLARMIFRNQQETQYF; cdr3_nt: TGTGCCAGCAGCTTAGCGAGGATGATTTTTCGCAACCAACAAGAGACCCAGTACTTC
d_call: NA; clone_size: NA; v_call: TRBV28; cdr3_length: 13; j_call: TRBJ1-2; cdr3_aa: CASSYFYDYGYTF; cdr3_nt: TGTGCCAGCAGTTACTTTTACGATTATGGCTACACCTTC
d_call: NA; clone_size: few; v_call: TRBV15; cdr3_length: 12; j_call: TRBJ2-1; cdr3_aa: CATSLQYNEQFF; cdr3_nt: TGTGCCACCTCTCTACAGTACAATGAGCAGTTCTTC
d_call: NA; clone_size: NA; v_call: TRBV4-1; cdr3_length: 16; j_call: TRBJ1-4; cdr3_aa: CASSQVQGRTNEKLFF; cdr3_nt: TGCGCCAGCAGCCAAGTACAGGGCAGGACTAATGAAAAACTGTTTTTT